This T cell receptor beta chain was identified in a study of shared clonotypes between healthy human individuals. In the original workflow: As immunoSEQ supplied junction-only sequences (without quality scores), filtering differed. The protocol was immunoSEQ multiplex PCR, while the TCRdb copy is restricted to in-frame clones and leaves out a portion. The V and J calls and the clone size are those of that table, but D and trimming were determined from the DNA. The profile shows about 490,000 clones, over 60% of them singletons. This clone was counted between two and nine times. The CDR3 covers 15 residues. Trimming cost V 2 bases and J 3 bases; bases outside gene matches: 5. Germline loops: CDR1 MNHEY, CDR2 SMNVEV (reference sequence).

The sample taken for sequencing was PBMCs. This TCR was recovered from a woman aged 35 to 49 in good health. Some clones in this sample may be carry-over from other donors' samples. V gene TRBV27 combines with J gene TRBJ2-7, with 9 bases that match TRBD2. CDR3: CASSLSASGNYEQYF. The DNA for the CDR3 is TGTGCCAGCAGTTTAAGTGCTAGCGGGAACTACGAGCAGTACTTC.